The rows below give T cell receptor beta chains drawn from one sample of a study of OX40 agonist ivuxolimab in advanced cancers. TCRdb's table, derived via immunoSEQ multiplex PCR, lists solely in-frame clones and lacks some. Of 50,000 or so clones in the sample, around 93% are singletons; the top ten hold approximately 25%. The source material was CD4+ or CD8+ T cells sorted from blood, sampled in a trial of the OX40 agonist ivuxolimab. The origin of the receptors is an adult with an advanced solid tumor such as melanoma, head and neck, liver or kidney cancer. Both conserved end residues are part of each CDR3. A D gene is named only where the DNA matches it firmly. Clone size, where shown, is once, few, many, or a class for clones that have expanded.

d_call,clone_size,v_call,j_call,cdr3_nt,cdr3_aa
NA,NA,TRBV7-2,TRBJ2-1,TGTGCCAGCACCTCAAGGGCCGGTAACAATGAGCAGTTCTTC,CASTSRAGNNEQFF
NA,NA,TRBV10-3,TRBJ2-1,TGTGCCATCAGTGGGGGCGGGCCAGCCGGTATGCAGTTCTTC,CAISGGGPAGMQFF
TRBD2,NA,TRBV5-6,TRBJ2-7,TGTGCCAGCAGCTTGTCTCTAGCGGGAGGGATCTCCTACGAGCAGTACTTC,CASSLSLAGGISYEQYF
NA,NA,TRBV28,TRBJ2-7,TGTGCCAGCAGGCTGTACGAGCAGTACTTC,CASRLYEQYF
NA,NA,TRBV28,TRBJ1-1,TGTGCCAGCAGGCCTAGAGGGGACACTGAAGCTTTCTTT,CASRPRGDTEAFF
NA,NA,TRBV12-2,TRBJ2-1,TGTGCAAGTCGCCCACCGGGACGGGAGCAGTTCTTC,CASRPPGREQFF
NA,NA,TRBV11-2,TRBJ1-2,TGTGCCAGCAGCTTAGGACGGGGAGCAGGGTACTATGGCTACACCTTC,CASSLGRGAGYYGYTF
TRBD2,NA,TRBV10-3,TRBJ2-1,TGTGCCATCAGTGAAGTTGAGCGGGGGTACAATGAGCAGTTCTTC,CAISEVERGYNEQFF
TRBD2,NA,TRBV13,TRBJ2-2,TGTGCCAGCACCCCCCGGAGCGGGAGTGGATCCGGGGAGCTGTTTTTT,CASTPRSGSGSGELFF
NA,NA,TRBV28,TRBJ2-5,TGTGCCAGCAGTTTATTCGAGACTACGAAAGAGACCCAGTACTTC,CASSLFETTKETQYF
TRBD1,NA,TRBV9,TRBJ1-2,TGTGCCAGCAGCGTAGGGGACAGTAACTATGGCTACACCTTC,CASSVGDSNYGYTF
NA,once,TRBV19,TRBJ2-7,TGTGCCACGCACGGCATATCGGGCTACGAGCAGTACTTC,CATHGISGYEQYF
TRBD1,once,TRBV6-5,TRBJ2-7,TGTGCCAGCAGACCACAGGGGGCCTACGAGCAGTACTTC,CASRPQGAYEQYF
TRBD1,NA,TRBV11-2,TRBJ2-1,TGTGCCAGCAGCCCGCCTCCAGGGGGAGATGCCTACAATGAGCAGTTCTTC,CASSPPPGGDAYNEQFF
NA,NA,TRBV14,TRBJ2-2,TGTGCCAGCAGTCTACTCTCGGGAGTAGATTGGGGGGAGCTGTTTTTT,CASSLLSGVDWGELFF
TRBD2,NA,TRBV9,TRBJ2-1,TGTGCCAGCACAGCCAACCGGGAGGACTCCTACAATGAGCAGTTCTTC,CASTANREDSYNEQFF
NA,once,TRBV7-9,TRBJ2-3,TGTGCCAGCAGTTATGGGGGAGATACGCAGTATTTT,CASSYGGDTQYF
NA,NA,TRBV28,TRBJ1-5,TGTGCCAGCAGTTTAAGAGGGGCTCAGCTTTTAAATCAGCCCCAGCATTTT,CASSLRGAQLLNQPQHF
NA,NA,TRBV7-6,TRBJ2-2,TGTGCCAGCAGCTTCGAGCCGGGTATCACCGGGGAGCTGTTTTTT,CASSFEPGITGELFF
NA,NA,TRBV27,TRBJ1-1,TGTGCCAGCAGTCCCCCTGGACAGCGAAGAGCTAACACTGAAGCTTTCTTT,CASSPPGQRRANTEAFF
NA,once,TRBV5-8,TRBJ1-5,TGTGCCAGCAGCTTGGGACAGTTTAGCAATCAGCCCCAGCATTTT,CASSLGQFSNQPQHF
NA,NA,TRBV6-5,TRBJ1-1,TGTGCCAGCAGTTTTTCAGGGGAGAACACTGAAGCTTTCTTT,CASSFSGENTEAFF
NA,NA,TRBV28,TRBJ2-7,TGTGCCAGCGGACACAGGGCACCAACTTACGAGCAGTACTTC,CASGHRAPTYEQYF
NA,once,TRBV5-6,TRBJ2-7,TGTGCCAGCAGCTTTGGGCTACACCCAAACGAGCAGTACTTC,CASSFGLHPNEQYF
NA,NA,TRBV5-4,TRBJ1-1,TGTGCCAGCAGCTTGGCCACTGAAGCTTTCTTT,CASSLATEAFF